Below, 29 T cell receptor beta chains from the same sample are listed, as sequenced in a study of OX40 agonist ivuxolimab in advanced cancers. Using immunoSEQ multiplex PCR, the repertoire was profiled, and TCRdb retains in-frame clones only, with some absent. The sample shows some 10,000 clones, 70% to 90% of them seen only once. This specimen was CD4+ or CD8+ T cells sorted from blood, taken in a trial of the OX40 agonist ivuxolimab. Receptor source: an adult with an advanced solid tumor such as melanoma, head and neck, liver or kidney cancer.

This chain links TRBV7-6 with TRBJ2-3; 7 bases agree with TRBD2. Germline assignment: CDR1 SGHVS and CDR2 FNYEAQ. The length of the CDR3 is 16 residues. Trimming at V came to 5 bases and at J to 2 bases, leaving 10 bases not matched to a gene. The CDR3 DNA reads TGTGCCAGCAGCCCATATGGACTAGATGCCACAGATACGCAGTATTTT. Translation: CASSPYGLDATDTQYF.

CDR3 nucleotide sequence: TGCGCCAGCAGCCAAGTAGTGGGAACGGGGGCTCGGGGAAATGAGCAGTTCTTC. Encoded protein: CASSQVVGTGARGNEQFF. This chain connects TRBV4-1 to TRBJ2-1; D is tentatively TRBD1 or TRBD2 (6 bases each). The length of the CDR3 is 18 residues. Germline CDR1 and CDR2: MGHRA and YSYEKL. V shed 1 base and J shed 7 bases, with 23 bases lying between them.

V usage is TRBV7-2 and J usage is TRBJ1-5, with 8 positions matching TRBD1. Unmatched junction bases numbered 10, after V lost 3 bases and J lost 6 bases. The CDR3 is 16 residues long. Germline-derived CDR1 and CDR2 are SGHTA and FQGNSA. This CDR3 reads CASSFDGDRRIQPQHF. CDR3 coding DNA: TGTGCCAGCAGCTTCGACGGGGACAGGCGGATTCAGCCCCAGCATTTT.

The rearrangement uses TRBV9 and TRBJ1-6; D is perhaps TRBD1 (5 bases). This CDR3 is built from 18 residues. The germline V gene encodes CDR1 SGDLS and CDR2 YYNGEE. The V end was cut by 0 bases, the J end by 0 bases, with 13 bases between. In nucleotides, the CDR3 is TGTGCCAGCAGCGTAGCCGACAGCCCGAGCTCCTATAATTCACCCCTCCACTTT. It codes for CASSVADSPSSYNSPLHF.

This clone has just one count. DNA for the CDR3: TGTGCCACCAGCAGAGGAAGCTACGAGCAGTACTTC. This sequence encodes CATSRGSYEQYF. This chain uses TRBV15 with TRBJ2-7, with D hard to call. The length of the CDR3 is 12 residues. CDR1 is LNHNV and CDR2 is YYDKDF in the germline V gene (reference sequence). Between the trimmed V and J ends, which lost 1 base and 3 bases, there was a span of 4 bases.

In its sample, this clone was seen once. The gene calls are TRBV7-2 and TRBJ2-7, with 8 bases fitting TRBD1. CDR1 is SGHTA, CDR2 FQGNSA, per germline. The CDR3 runs to 15 residues. The trim removed 5 bases at V and 3 bases at J, leaving 9 bases unmatched. The CDR3 sequence: CASSHPDRGYYEQYF. DNA of the CDR3: TGTGCCAGCAGCCACCCCGACAGGGGATACTACGAGCAGTACTTC.

The chain recombines TRBV2 with TRBJ2-4; D unclear. The CDR3 sequence is 15 residues long. Trimming pared 0 bases from V and 6 bases from J, leaving 12 bases between. CDR1 and CDR2 (germline): SNHLY, FYNNEI. CDR3 in DNA: TGTGCCAGCAGTGAAGCCCGGGTTTCGAGAAACATTCAGTACTTC. It is translated as CASSEARVSRNIQYF.

The V gene is TRBV6-5, the J gene TRBJ2-7; 7 bases map to TRBD2. CDR3 length: 14 residues. Germline trimming cut 8 bases from V and 2 bases from J; bases unmatched to any gene: 9. Germline CDR1 reads MNHEY; CDR2 reads SVGAGI. This CDR3 reads CASRTGTKPYEQYF. CDR3 nucleotides: TGTGCCAGCCGCACCGGGACTAAACCCTACGAGCAGTACTTC.

The chain couples TRBV4-1 to TRBJ2-7; D remains unclear. Trimming stripped 7 bases from V and 0 bases from J, with 16 bases between. Germline lookup yields CDR1 MGHRA and CDR2 YSYEKL. The CDR3 spans 15 residues. CDR3 region: CASKLEAASSYEQYF. DNA of the CDR3: TGCGCCAGCAAGTTAGAGGCAGCCTCCTCCTACGAGCAGTACTTC.

The rearrangement uses TRBV6-5 and TRBJ1-2; a possible D gene is TRBD1 (5 bases). The CDR3 runs 12 residues. Germline V CDR1 and CDR2: MNHEY, SVGAGI. V was cut by 0 bases and J by 7 bases, with 6 bases left in between. The CDR3 bases are TGTGCCAGCAGTTACTCGGGGGGTGGCTACACCTTC. Residues: CASSYSGGGYTF.

This rearrangement joins TRBV5-4 to TRBJ2-7; tentatively, D is TRBD1 or TRBD2 (7 bases each). In germline, CDR1 is SGHNT, CDR2 YYREEE (reference sequence). This CDR3 is 14 amino acids long. V lost 3 bases and J 3 bases, leaving 13 bases between the germline ends. CDR3 DNA: TGTGCCAGCAGCTCGGGGGGACAGCACTACGAGCAGTACTTC. Translating gives CASSSGGQHYEQYF.

The DNA of the CDR3 is TGTGCCAGCAGCTTCGATGCGTCTAACTATGGCTACACCTTC. Protein sequence: CASSFDASNYGYTF. V usage is TRBV7-9 and J usage is TRBJ1-2; D not certain. Per the germline V gene, CDR1 is SEHNR and CDR2 is FQNEAQ (reference sequence). The V gene lost 3 bases and the J gene lost 0 bases, with 8 bases spanning the gap. The CDR3 sequence is 14 residues long.

CDR3 protein: CASSTGQGETQYF. In DNA, the CDR3 is TGTGCCAGCAGCACGGGACAGGGAGAGACCCAGTACTTC. J is TRBJ2-5 and V is TRBV27; 9 bases fit TRBD1. Germline V gene sequence: CDR1 MNHEY, CDR2 SMNVEV (reference sequence). The trim removed 6 bases at V and 4 bases at J, leaving 3 bases unmatched. This CDR3 spans 13 amino acids.

V is TRBV7-6 and J is TRBJ1-2, with 7 bases identical to TRBD1. The CDR3 runs to 14 residues. The germline V gene encodes CDR1 SGHVS and CDR2 FNYEAQ. After removal of 1 base from V and 4 bases from J, the junction contained 3 bases not matched to a gene. The CDR3 DNA is TGTGCCAGCAGCTTAGGACAGGGCAGCTATGGCTACACCTTC. Its translation is CASSLGQGSYGYTF.

This clone has just one count. The rearrangement joins TRBV12-5 to TRBJ2-7; D gene uncertain. CDR1 is LGHNT and CDR2 is FRNRAP in the germline V gene. Trimming shortened V by 6 bases and J by 3 bases, and 9 bases separated the two germline ends. CDR3 length: 12 amino acids. CDR3 bases: TGTGCTAGTGGCTACCCAGGCTACGAGCAGTACTTC. Translation gives CASGYPGYEQYF.

The CDR3 spells CASSFTEGQEAFF. CDR3 in DNA: TGTGCCAGCAGCTTCACCGAAGGACAGGAAGCTTTCTTT. This rearrangement joins TRBV7-9 to TRBJ1-1; a possible D gene is TRBD1 (6 bases). CDR3 length: 13 residues. The V and J ends lost 3 bases and 8 bases respectively, with 13 bases between them. The germline CDR1 and CDR2 sequences are SEHNR and FQNEAQ (reference sequence).

J is TRBJ1-1 and V is TRBV11-2; D perhaps matches TRBD1 (6 bases). The length of the CDR3 is 16 residues. V was pared by 1 base and J by 0 bases, with 12 bases between. Germline V lookup: CDR1 SGHAT, CDR2 FQNNGV. CDR3 in DNA: TGTGCCAGCAGCTTAGGCAGGGGAGGTATGAACACTGAAGCTTTCTTT. This encodes CASSLGRGGMNTEAFF.

V is TRBV7-7 and J is TRBJ2-3; 13 bases are shared with TRBD2. Germline CDR1 and CDR2: SSHAT and FNYEAQ (reference sequence). This CDR3 region has 17 residues. The ends lost 1 base at V and 6 bases at J; junction bases unmatched: 7. This chain's CDR3 is CASSLGTSGGEGDTQYF. CDR3 bases: TGTGCCAGCAGCTTAGGGACTAGCGGGGGTGAAGGGGATACGCAGTATTTT.

The V call is TRBV5-5, the J call TRBJ1-5, with D unresolved. The CDR3 spans 13 residues. V shed 7 bases and J shed 3 bases, with 11 bases lying between them. CDR1 and CDR2 (germline): SGHKS, YYEKEE (reference sequence). Written as DNA, the CDR3 is TGTGCCAGCGGCCGGGCCACCAATCAGCCCCAGCATTTT. Encoded protein: CASGRATNQPQHF.

The chain is built from TRBV7-9 and TRBJ2-7; weak D call: TRBD2 (6 bases). Germline V gives CDR1 SEHNR, CDR2 FQNEAQ (reference sequence). The CDR3 length is 11 residues. V lost 8 bases to trimming and J lost 3 bases, with 8 bases between them. The CDR3 DNA follows: TGTGCCAGCCAAGCGGGCTACGAGCAGTACTTC. Protein: CASQAGYEQYF.

V gene TRBV4-1 combines with J gene TRBJ1-1; no reliable D call. Trimming took off 1 base at V and 6 bases at J, with 6 bases between the two ends. Germline V lookup: CDR1 MGHRA, CDR2 YSYEKL. CDR3 length equals 12 residues. The CDR3 coding sequence is TGCGCCAGCAGCCAAGTCGGGGCTGAAGCTTTCTTT. Translated: CASSQVGAEAFF.

The gene calls are TRBV7-9 and TRBJ1-1; 9 bases line up with TRBD1. Germline V lookup: CDR1 SEHNR, CDR2 FQNEAQ (reference sequence). This CDR3 is built from 16 residues. V lost 6 bases, J lost 6 bases, and 14 bases stayed unmatched. The CDR3 sequence: CASRPTQQGASPEAFF. CDR3 DNA: TGTGCCAGCAGGCCTACCCAACAGGGGGCGAGTCCTGAAGCTTTCTTT.

The gene calls are TRBV7-6 and TRBJ1-3, with no clear D. Trimming removed 5 bases at V and 4 bases at J, with 6 bases between. The CDR3 contains 12 residues. Per germline, CDR1 SGHVS and CDR2 FNYEAQ. The CDR3 DNA reads TGTGCCAGCAGCCCACTCGGAAACACCATATATTTT. Translating gives CASSPLGNTIYF.

The gene calls are TRBV7-9 and TRBJ2-7, with 13 nucleotides matching TRBD2. The CDR3 length is 15 residues. J gave up 2 bases and V 5 bases, and 3 bases lay outside the gene matches. The germline gives CDR1 SEHNR, CDR2 FQNEAQ (reference sequence). The CDR3 here is CASSLTSGGAYEQYF. The CDR3 bases are TGTGCCAGCAGCCTCACTAGCGGGGGGGCCTACGAGCAGTACTTC.

With regard to this clone: Additional DNA sequences in this sample encode the identical CDR3. V usage is TRBV6-1 and J usage is TRBJ2-1; a possible D gene is TRBD2 (5 bases). The V end lost 1 base, the J end lost 3 bases, and 7 bases lay between the germline ends. Germline V gene lookup returns CDR1 MNHNS and CDR2 SASEGT. This CDR3 region has 14 residues. The CDR3 loop reads CASSEVGVYNEQFF. The CDR3 region has the DNA TGTGCCAGCAGTGAAGTGGGAGTCTACAATGAGCAGTTCTTC.

The chain recombines TRBV29-1 with TRBJ1-4; D is unclear. Deletions cut 5 bases from V and 0 bases from J, with 10 bases between. Per the germline V gene, CDR1 is SQVTM and CDR2 is ANQGSEA. The CDR3 totals 14 residues. CDR3 residues: CSVTEGATNEKLFF. The CDR3 coding sequence is TGCAGCGTTACGGAGGGCGCAACTAATGAAAAACTGTTTTTT. The full variable domain, in which reference TRBV29-1 and TRBJ1-4 provide the parts outside the CDR3, is SAVISQKPSRDICQRGTSLTIQCQVDSQVTMMFWYRQQPGQSLTLIATANQGSEATYESGFVIDKFPISRPNLTFSTLTVSNMSPEDSSIYLCSVTEGATNEKLFFGSGTQLSVL.

This clone was seen only a few times. CDR3 protein: CASSWGETQYF. The CDR3 region has the DNA TGTGCCAGCAGCTGGGGCGAGACCCAGTACTTC. The J gene is TRBJ2-5, the V gene TRBV6-6, with D tentatively TRBD1 (5 bases). This CDR3 is 11 amino acids long. Germline values: CDR1 MNHNY, CDR2 SVGAGI (reference sequence). The V end was cut by 6 bases, the J end by 5 bases, with 7 bases between.

The chain carries TRBV9 and TRBJ2-1; the D is unclear. Germline V gives CDR1 SGDLS, CDR2 YYNGEE. The CDR3 length is 12 residues. Trimming took off 3 bases at V and 7 bases at J, with 8 bases between the two ends. CDR3 protein: CASSALGNEQFF. CDR3 DNA: TGTGCCAGCAGCGCCTTAGGAAATGAGCAGTTCTTC.

This chain uses TRBV7-8 with TRBJ2-1, with TRBD1 matching 7 bases. V was clipped by 8 bases and J by 13 bases; unmatched bases: 11. This CDR3 comprises 12 residues. Germline assignment: CDR1 SGHVS and CDR2 FQNEAQ. The CDR3 region is CASGGRGLDQFF. CDR3 DNA sequence: TGTGCCAGCGGGGGAAGGGGGCTAGACCAGTTCTTC. Filled out from reference TRBV7-8 and TRBJ2-1, the complete variable domain reads GAGVSQSPRYKVAKRGQDVALRCDPISGHVSLFWYQQALGQGPEFLTYFQNEAQLDKSGLPSDRFFAERPEGSVSTLKIQRTQQEDSAVYLCASGGRGLDQFFGPGTRLTVL.